The 14 T cell receptor beta chains below were found in one sample sequenced in a study of PD-L1 blockade in urothelial cancer. As to time point: pretreatment peripheral blood. The assay was immunoSEQ multiplex PCR, and TCRdb's table has in-frame clones only and misses some. The data hold roughly 130,000 clones, with roughly 83% observed a single time. The sequencing used PBMCs, collected around atezolizumab (anti-PD-L1) treatment. These receptors originate from a man aged 45-60 years with urothelial cancer.

The V and J genes are TRBV19 and TRBJ1-1; D gene uncertain. The CDR3 extends over 14 amino acids. Germline loops: CDR1 LNHDA, CDR2 SQIVND (reference sequence). Trimming left V 10 bases short and J 0 bases short, with 15 bases between. CDR3 nucleotide sequence: TGTGCCACCATAGGAGGGAGCATGAACACTGAAGCTTTCTTT. Its translation is CATIGGSMNTEAFF. The full variable domain, with the rest looked up from reference TRBV19 and TRBJ1-1, is DGGITQSPKYLFRKEGQNVTLSCEQNLNHDAMYWYRQDPGQGLRLIYYSQIVNDFQKGDIAEGYSVSREKKESFPLTVTSAQKNPTAFYLCATIGGSMNTEAFFGQGTRLTVV.

The V and J genes are TRBV7-9 and TRBJ1-3; D remains unclear. V was pared by 3 bases and J by 0 bases, with 21 bases between. The CDR3 is 19 residues long. The germline gives CDR1 SEHNR, CDR2 FQNEAQ (reference sequence). The CDR3 sequence is CASSFLGASRSRSGNTIYF. In DNA, the CDR3 is TGTGCCAGCAGCTTCCTGGGCGCATCACGGTCTCGCTCTGGAAACACCATATATTTT.

V is TRBV5-1 and J is TRBJ2-7; D is ambiguous. The V end was cut by 0 bases, the J end by 2 bases, with 9 bases between. The length of the CDR3 is 14 residues. The germline V gene encodes CDR1 SGHRS and CDR2 YFSETQ. The CDR3 spells CASSLEAAAYEQYF. In DNA, the CDR3 is TGCGCCAGCAGCTTGGAGGCGGCCGCCTACGAGCAGTACTTC.

In this sample, this clone turned up a few times. The rearrangement uses TRBV14 and TRBJ2-5, with 7 bases fitting TRBD1. The V gene end was trimmed by 3 bases and the J gene end by 2 bases; junction bases not matched to a gene: 0. The CDR3 spans 13 residues. Germline lookup yields CDR1 SGHDN and CDR2 FVKESK. This chain's CDR3 is CASSQGQQETQYF. The CDR3 nucleotides read TGTGCCAGCAGCCAGGGACAGCAAGAGACCCAGTACTTC.

The chain carries TRBV19 and TRBJ1-6; D uncertain. Deletions cut 7 bases from V and 0 bases from J, with 13 bases between. Germline V gives CDR1 LNHDA, CDR2 SQIVND (reference sequence). The CDR3 has 16 amino acids. In nucleotides, the CDR3 is TGTGCCAGTAAATTCGAGGCAAGCTCCTATAATTCACCCCTCCACTTT. This gives the protein CASKFEASSYNSPLHF.

The V gene is TRBV29-1, the J gene TRBJ2-2; 9 positions match TRBD1. With 7 bases clipped from V and 4 bases from J, the junction kept 13 bases outside the gene matches. The CDR3 is 16 amino acids. Germline CDR1 SQVTM, CDR2 ANQGSEA. CDR3 sequence reads: CSALGDRDRVTGELFF. The CDR3 DNA reads as TGCAGCGCGTTGGGAGACCGGGACAGGGTCACCGGGGAGCTGTTTTTT.

The chain has TRBV9 and TRBJ2-2, with TRBD1 matching over 7 bases. With 4 bases clipped from V and 5 bases from J, the junction kept 11 bases outside the gene matches. In germline, CDR1 is SGDLS, CDR2 YYNGEE. The CDR3 sequence is 16 residues long. The CDR3 loop reads CASSPRGDRATGELFF. The CDR3 bases are TGTGCCAGCAGCCCACGTGGGGACAGAGCGACCGGGGAGCTGTTTTTT.

This chain connects TRBV7-9 to TRBJ2-7; 10 bases match TRBD1. The CDR3 has 15 residues. Germline CDR1 and CDR2: SEHNR and FQNEAQ (reference sequence). J gave up 4 bases and V 3 bases, and 6 bases lay outside the gene matches. The CDR3 region is CASSFLDRGSYEQYF. The CDR3 bases are TGTGCCAGCAGCTTCTTGGACAGGGGGTCATACGAGCAGTACTTC.

This clone was observed a few times. The rearrangement uses TRBV6-1 and TRBJ2-7; D might be TRBD2 (6 bases). Trimming took off 4 bases at V and 4 bases at J, with 11 bases between the two ends. The CDR3 length is 13 residues. Germline loops: CDR1 MNHNS, CDR2 SASEGT. The CDR3 bases are TGTGCCAGCAGTGTCGGGACTTCGTACGAGCAGTACTTC. Its protein is CASSVGTSYEQYF.

The chain employs TRBV6-1 and TRBJ1-1; D is uncertain. This CDR3 has 13 residues. Germline CDR1 and CDR2: MNHNS and SASEGT. V lost 6 bases to trimming and J lost 4 bases, with 12 bases between them. The CDR3 region is CASRTFSTTEAFF. CDR3 coding DNA: TGTGCCAGCAGGACCTTTAGCACCACTGAAGCTTTCTTT.

This clone was counted a few times. The CDR3: CASSQRGGYHYGYTF. CDR3 DNA sequence: TGTGCCAGCAGTCAAAGGGGGGGGTACCACTATGGCTACACCTTC. The rearrangement uses TRBV2 and TRBJ1-2; D perhaps matches TRBD1 (6 bases). CDR3 length equals 15 residues. Trimming took 5 bases from V and 3 from J, leaving 16 bases between them. Germline assignment: CDR1 SNHLY and CDR2 FYNNEI.

The chain joins TRBV5-5 to TRBJ2-7; TRBD2 matches 7 bases. Germline-derived CDR1 and CDR2 are SGHKS and YYEKEE (reference sequence). The CDR3 has 17 amino acids. V lost 4 bases, J lost 3 bases, and 16 bases stayed unmatched. The CDR3 spells CASSRTGGRADLYEQYF. The CDR3 coding sequence is TGTGCCAGCAGCCGGACGGGAGGTAGGGCTGACCTCTACGAGCAGTACTTC.

This clone has just one count. The chain is built from TRBV27 and TRBJ2-5; 7 bases map to TRBD2. V shed 4 bases and J 5 bases; nucleotides not matched to a gene: 10. The CDR3 length is 15 residues. Looked up from germline, CDR1 is MNHEY and CDR2 is SMNVEV (reference sequence). CDR3 sequence reads: CASSSGLVGVETQYF. CDR3 bases: TGTGCCAGCAGTTCCGGACTAGTGGGGGTGGAGACCCAGTACTTC.

The chain recombines TRBV27 with TRBJ2-7, with D perhaps TRBD1 (6 bases). The germline V gene encodes CDR1 MNHEY and CDR2 SMNVEV (reference sequence). V lost 7 bases to trimming and J lost 1 base, with 11 bases between them. The CDR3 covers 13 residues. CDR3 residues: CASKTGRSYEQYF. The CDR3 coding sequence is TGTGCCAGCAAAACAGGGAGATCCTACGAGCAGTACTTC.